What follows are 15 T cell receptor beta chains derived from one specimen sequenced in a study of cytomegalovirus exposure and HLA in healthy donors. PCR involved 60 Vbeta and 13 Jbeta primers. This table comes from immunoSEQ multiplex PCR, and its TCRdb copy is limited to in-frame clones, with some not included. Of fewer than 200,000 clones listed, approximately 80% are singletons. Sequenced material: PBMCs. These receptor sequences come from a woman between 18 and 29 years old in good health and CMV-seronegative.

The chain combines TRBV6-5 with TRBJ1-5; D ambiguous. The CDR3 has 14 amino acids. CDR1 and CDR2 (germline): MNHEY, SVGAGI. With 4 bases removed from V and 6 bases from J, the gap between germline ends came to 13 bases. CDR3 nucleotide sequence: TGTGCCAGCAGTTCTCAGAGGAACGGTCAGCCCCAGCATTTT. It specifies CASSSQRNGQPQHF.

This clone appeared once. CDR3 region: CASSLGTSGRHYNEQFF. As DNA, the CDR3 is TGCGCCAGCAGCTTGGGGACTAGCGGGAGACACTACAATGAGCAGTTCTTC. V usage is TRBV5-1 and J usage is TRBJ2-1; 13 nucleotides line up with TRBD2. CDR1 is SGHRS and CDR2 is YFSETQ in the germline V gene. The CDR3 has 17 residues. V gave up 0 bases and J gave up 3 bases; unmatched junction bases: 3.

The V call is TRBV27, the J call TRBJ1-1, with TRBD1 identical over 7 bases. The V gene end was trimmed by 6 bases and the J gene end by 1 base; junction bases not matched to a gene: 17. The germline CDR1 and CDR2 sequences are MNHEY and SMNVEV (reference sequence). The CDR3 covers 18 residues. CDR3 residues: CASSQINRRGQQNTEAFF. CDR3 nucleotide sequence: TGTGCCAGCAGCCAAATAAACCGCCGGGGACAGCAGAACACTGAAGCTTTCTTT.

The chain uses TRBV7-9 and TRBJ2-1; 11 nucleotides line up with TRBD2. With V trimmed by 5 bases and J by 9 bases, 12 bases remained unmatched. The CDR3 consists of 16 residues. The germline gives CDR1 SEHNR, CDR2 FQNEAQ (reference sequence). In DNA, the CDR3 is TGTGCCAGCAGCGGGGTAGCGGGAGGGCCAGAAGGTGAGCAGTTCTTC. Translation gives CASSGVAGGPEGEQFF.

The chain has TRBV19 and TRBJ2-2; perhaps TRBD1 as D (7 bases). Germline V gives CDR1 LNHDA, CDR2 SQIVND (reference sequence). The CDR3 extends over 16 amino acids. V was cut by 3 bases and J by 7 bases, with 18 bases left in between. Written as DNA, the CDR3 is TGTGCCAGTAGTATCCAGGGGGGATGGTTCGGCGGGGAGCTGTTTTTT. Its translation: CASSIQGGWFGGELFF.

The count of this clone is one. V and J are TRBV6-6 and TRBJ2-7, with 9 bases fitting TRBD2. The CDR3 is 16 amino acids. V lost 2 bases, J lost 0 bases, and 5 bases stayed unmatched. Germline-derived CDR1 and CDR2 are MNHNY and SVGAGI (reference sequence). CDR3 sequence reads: CASSYGLAGTSYEQYF. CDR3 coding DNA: TGTGCCAGCAGTTACGGCCTAGCGGGGACCTCCTACGAGCAGTACTTC.

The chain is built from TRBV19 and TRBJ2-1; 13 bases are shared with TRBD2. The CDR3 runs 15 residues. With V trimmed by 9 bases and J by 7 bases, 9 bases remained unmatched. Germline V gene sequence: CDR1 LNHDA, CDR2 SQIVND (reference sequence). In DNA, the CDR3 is TGTGCCAGCCTACAACTAGCGGGAGGGCTGAATGAGCAGTTCTTC. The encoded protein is CASLQLAGGLNEQFF.

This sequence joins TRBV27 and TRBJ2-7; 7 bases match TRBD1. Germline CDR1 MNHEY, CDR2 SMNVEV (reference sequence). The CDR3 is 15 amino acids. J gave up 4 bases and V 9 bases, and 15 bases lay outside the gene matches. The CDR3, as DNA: TGTGCCAGTTACTCTACCGGGACAGAGAATTACGAGCAGTACTTC. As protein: CASYSTGTENYEQYF.

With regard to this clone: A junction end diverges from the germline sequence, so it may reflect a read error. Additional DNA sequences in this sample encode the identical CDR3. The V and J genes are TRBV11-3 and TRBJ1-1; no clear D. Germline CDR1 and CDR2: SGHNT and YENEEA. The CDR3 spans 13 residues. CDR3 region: CASSSLERSEAFF. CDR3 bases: TGTGCCAGCAGCTCCTTAGAGCGAAGTGAAGCCTTCTTT.

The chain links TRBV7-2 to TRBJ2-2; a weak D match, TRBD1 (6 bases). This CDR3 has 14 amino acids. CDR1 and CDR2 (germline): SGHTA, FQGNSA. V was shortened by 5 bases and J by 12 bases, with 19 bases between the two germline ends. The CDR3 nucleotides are TGTGCCAGCAGCCGATCCCGGACAGCCATTCAGCTGTTTTTT. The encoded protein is CASSRSRTAIQLFF.

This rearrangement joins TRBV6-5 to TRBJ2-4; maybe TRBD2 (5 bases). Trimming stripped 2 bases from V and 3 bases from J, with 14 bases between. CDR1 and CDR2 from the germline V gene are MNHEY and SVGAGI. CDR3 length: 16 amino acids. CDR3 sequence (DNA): TGTGCCAGCAGTTACGAGTGGGCTCGGGGCAAAAACATTCAGTACTTC. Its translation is CASSYEWARGKNIQYF.

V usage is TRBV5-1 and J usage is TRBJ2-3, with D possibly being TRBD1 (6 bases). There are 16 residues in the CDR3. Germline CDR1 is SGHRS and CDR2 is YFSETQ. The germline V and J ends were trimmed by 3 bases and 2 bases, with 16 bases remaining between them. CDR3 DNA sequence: TGCGCCAGCAGCTCGGGGCAGGGGCCCCTCACAGATACGCAGTATTTT. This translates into CASSSGQGPLTDTQYF.

CDR3 amino acids: CASSEWAGQGDIQYF. CDR3 nucleotide sequence: TGTGCCAGCAGTGAATGGGCCGGACAGGGAGACATTCAGTACTTC. This chain joins TRBV6-1 and TRBJ2-4; 8 bases are shared with TRBD1. The V gene end was trimmed by 2 bases and the J gene end by 8 bases; junction bases not matched to a gene: 8. The CDR3 length is 15 residues. CDR1 is MNHNS, CDR2 SASEGT, per germline.

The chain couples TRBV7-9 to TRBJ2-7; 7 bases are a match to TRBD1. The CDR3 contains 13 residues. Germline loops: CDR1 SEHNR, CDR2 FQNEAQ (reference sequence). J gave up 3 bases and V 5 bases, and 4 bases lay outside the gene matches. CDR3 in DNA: TGTGCCAGCAGCCGTCGACAGGGCTACGAGCAGTACTTC. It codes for CASSRRQGYEQYF.

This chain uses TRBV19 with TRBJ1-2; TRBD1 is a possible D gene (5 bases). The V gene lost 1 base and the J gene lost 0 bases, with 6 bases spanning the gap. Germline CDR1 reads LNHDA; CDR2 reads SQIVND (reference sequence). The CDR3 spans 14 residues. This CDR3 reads CASSIGQTNYGYTF. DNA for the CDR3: TGTGCCAGTAGTATAGGACAGACTAACTATGGCTACACCTTC. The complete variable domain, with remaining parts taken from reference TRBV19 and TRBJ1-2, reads DGGITQSPKYLFRKEGQNVTLSCEQNLNHDAMYWYRQDPGQGLRLIYYSQIVNDFQKGDIAEGYSVSREKKESFPLTVTSAQKNPTAFYLCASSIGQTNYGYTFGSGTRLTVV.